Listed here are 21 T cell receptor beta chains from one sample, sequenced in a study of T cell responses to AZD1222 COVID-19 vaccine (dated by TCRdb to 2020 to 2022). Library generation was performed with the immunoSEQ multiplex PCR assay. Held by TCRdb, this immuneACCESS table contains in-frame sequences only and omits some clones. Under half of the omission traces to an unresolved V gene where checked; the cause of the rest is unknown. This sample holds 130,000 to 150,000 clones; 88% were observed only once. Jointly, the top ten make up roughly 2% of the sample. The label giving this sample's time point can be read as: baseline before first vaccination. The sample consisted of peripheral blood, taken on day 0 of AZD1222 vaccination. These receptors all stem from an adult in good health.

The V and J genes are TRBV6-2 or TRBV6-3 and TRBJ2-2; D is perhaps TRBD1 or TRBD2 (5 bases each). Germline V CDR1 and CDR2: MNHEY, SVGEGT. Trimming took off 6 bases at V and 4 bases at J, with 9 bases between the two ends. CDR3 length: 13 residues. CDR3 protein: CASSRDRTGELFF. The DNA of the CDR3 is TGTGCCAGCAGCCGGGACCGCACCGGGGAGCTGTTTTTT.

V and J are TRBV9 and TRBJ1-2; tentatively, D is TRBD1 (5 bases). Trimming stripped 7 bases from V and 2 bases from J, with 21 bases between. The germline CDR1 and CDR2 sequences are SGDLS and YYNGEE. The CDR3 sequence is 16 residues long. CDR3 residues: CASGTGARGENYGYTF. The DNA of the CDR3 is TGTGCCAGCGGAACAGGTGCGCGGGGTGAAAACTATGGCTACACCTTC.

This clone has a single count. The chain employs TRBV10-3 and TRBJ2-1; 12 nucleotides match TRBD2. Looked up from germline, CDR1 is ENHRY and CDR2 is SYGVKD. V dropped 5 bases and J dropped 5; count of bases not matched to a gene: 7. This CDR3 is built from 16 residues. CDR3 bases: TGTGCCATCAGTTTGTTTAGGACTAGCGGGGACAATGAGCAGTTCTTC. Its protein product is CAISLFRTSGDNEQFF.

The CDR3 sequence: CASSDRAGGSPEAFF. CDR3 sequence (DNA): TGTGCCAGCAGTGATCGGGCAGGGGGAAGTCCTGAAGCTTTCTTT. The chain is built from TRBV6-1 and TRBJ1-1, with 7 bases lining up with TRBD1. The CDR3 spans 15 residues. In germline, CDR1 is MNHNS, CDR2 SASEGT. V was pared by 3 bases and J by 6 bases, with 10 bases of the junction left unmatched.

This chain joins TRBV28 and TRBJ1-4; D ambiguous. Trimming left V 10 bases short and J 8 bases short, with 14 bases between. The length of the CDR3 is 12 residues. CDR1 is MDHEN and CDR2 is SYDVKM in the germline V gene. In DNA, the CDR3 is TGTGCCACGCAACCGGGCAGGGAAAAACTGTTTTTT. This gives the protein CATQPGREKLFF. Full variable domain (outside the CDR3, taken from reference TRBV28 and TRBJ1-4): DVKVTQSSRYLVKRTGEKVFLECVQDMDHENMFWYRQDPGLGLRLIYFSYDVKMKEKGDIPEGYSVSREKKERFSLILESASTNQTSMYLCATQPGREKLFFGSGTQLSVL.

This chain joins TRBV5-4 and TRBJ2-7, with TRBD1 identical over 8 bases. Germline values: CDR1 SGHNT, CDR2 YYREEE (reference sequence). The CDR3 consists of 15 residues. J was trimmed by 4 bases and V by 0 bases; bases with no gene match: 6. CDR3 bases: TGTGCCAGCAGCTTGGATAACAGGGGGGAGTACGAGCAGTACTTC. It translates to CASSLDNRGEYEQYF.

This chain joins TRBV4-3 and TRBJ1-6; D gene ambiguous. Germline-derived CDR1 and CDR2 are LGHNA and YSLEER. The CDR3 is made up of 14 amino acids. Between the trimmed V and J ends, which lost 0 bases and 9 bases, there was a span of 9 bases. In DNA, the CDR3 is TGCGCCAGCAGCCAAGAGCCCCGAGGTTCACCCCTCCACTTT. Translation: CASSQEPRGSPLHF.

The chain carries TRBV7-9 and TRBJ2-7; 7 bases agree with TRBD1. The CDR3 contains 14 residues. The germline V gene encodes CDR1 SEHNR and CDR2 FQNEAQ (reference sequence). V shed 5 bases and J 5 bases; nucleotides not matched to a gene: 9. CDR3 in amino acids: CASSRDSYFHEQYF. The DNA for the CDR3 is TGTGCCAGCAGCCGGGACAGTTATTTCCACGAGCAGTACTTC. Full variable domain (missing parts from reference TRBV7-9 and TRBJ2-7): DTGVSQNPRHKITKRGQNVTFRCDPISEHNRLYWYRQTLGQGPEFLTYFQNEAQLEKSRLLSDRFSAERPKGSFSTLEIQRTEQGDSAMYLCASSRDSYFHEQYFGPGTRLTVT.

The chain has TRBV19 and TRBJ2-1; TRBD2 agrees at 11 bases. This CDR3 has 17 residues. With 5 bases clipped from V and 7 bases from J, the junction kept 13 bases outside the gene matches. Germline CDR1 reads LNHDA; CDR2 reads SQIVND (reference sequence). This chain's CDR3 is CASSLRLAGHRMNEQFF. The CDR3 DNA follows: TGTGCCAGTAGTCTTCGACTAGCGGGACATCGTATGAATGAGCAGTTCTTC.

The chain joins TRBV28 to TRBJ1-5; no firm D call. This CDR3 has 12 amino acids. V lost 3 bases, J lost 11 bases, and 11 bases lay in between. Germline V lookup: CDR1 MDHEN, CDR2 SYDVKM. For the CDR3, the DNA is TGTGCCAGCAGTTTCCTAATCTCGGCCCAGCATTTT. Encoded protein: CASSFLISAQHF.

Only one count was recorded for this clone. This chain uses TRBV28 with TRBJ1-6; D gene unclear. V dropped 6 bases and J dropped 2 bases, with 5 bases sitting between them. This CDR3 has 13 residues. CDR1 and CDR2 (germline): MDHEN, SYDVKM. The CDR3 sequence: CASRVPYNSPLHF. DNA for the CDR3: TGTGCCAGCAGGGTTCCCTATAATTCACCCCTCCACTTT.

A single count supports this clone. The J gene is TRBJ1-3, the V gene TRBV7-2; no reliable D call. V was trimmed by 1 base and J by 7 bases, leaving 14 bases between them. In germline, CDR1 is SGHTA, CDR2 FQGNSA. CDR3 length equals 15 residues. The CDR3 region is CASSLGGAGGNTIYF. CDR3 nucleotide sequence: TGTGCCAGCAGCTTAGGAGGAGCGGGAGGGAACACCATATATTTT.

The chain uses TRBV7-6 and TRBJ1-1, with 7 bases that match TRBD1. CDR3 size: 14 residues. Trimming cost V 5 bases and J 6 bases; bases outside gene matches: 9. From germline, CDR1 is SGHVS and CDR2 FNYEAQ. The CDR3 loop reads CASSQLGQGAEAFF. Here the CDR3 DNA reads TGTGCCAGCAGCCAACTTGGGCAGGGGGCTGAAGCTTTCTTT. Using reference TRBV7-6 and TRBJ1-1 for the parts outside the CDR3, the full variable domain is GAGVSQSPRYKVTKRGQDVALRCDPISGHVSLYWYRQALGQGPEFLTYFNYEAQQDKSGLPNDRFSAERPEGSISTLTIQRTEQRDSAMYRCASSQLGQGAEAFFGQGTRLTVV.

CDR3 sequence: CSVEDSGAKGYTF. In DNA form, the CDR3 reads TGCAGCGTTGAAGATTCCGGGGCTAAAGGCTACACCTTC. The gene calls are TRBV29-1 and TRBJ1-2; weak D call: TRBD1 (5 bases). Deletions cut 0 bases from V and 8 bases from J, with 13 bases between. Germline CDR1 SQVTM, CDR2 ANQGSEA. The CDR3 contains 13 residues.

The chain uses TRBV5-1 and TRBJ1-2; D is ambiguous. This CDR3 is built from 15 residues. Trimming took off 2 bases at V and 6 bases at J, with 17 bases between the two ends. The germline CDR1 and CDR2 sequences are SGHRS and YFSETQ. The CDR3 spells CASSFGDATPHGYTF. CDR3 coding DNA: TGCGCCAGCAGCTTCGGAGACGCCACCCCACATGGCTACACCTTC.

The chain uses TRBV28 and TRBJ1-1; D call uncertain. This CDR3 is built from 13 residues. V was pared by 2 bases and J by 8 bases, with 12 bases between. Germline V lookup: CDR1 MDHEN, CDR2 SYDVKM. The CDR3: CASSLGFRSEAFF. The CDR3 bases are TGTGCCAGCAGTTTAGGTTTCCGCTCCGAAGCTTTCTTT.

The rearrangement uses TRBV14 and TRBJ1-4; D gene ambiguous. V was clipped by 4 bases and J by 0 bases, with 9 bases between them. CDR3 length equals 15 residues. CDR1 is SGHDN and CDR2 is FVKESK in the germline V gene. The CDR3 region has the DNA TGTGCCAGCAGCCGGGCCCTTGCAACTAATGAAAAACTGTTTTTT. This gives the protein CASSRALATNEKLFF. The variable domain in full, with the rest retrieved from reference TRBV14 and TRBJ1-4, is EAGVTQFPSHSVIEKGQTVTLRCDPISGHDNLYWYRRVMGKEIKFLLHFVKESKQDESGMPNNRFLAERTGGTYSTLKVQPAELEDSGVYFCASSRALATNEKLFFGSGTQLSVL.

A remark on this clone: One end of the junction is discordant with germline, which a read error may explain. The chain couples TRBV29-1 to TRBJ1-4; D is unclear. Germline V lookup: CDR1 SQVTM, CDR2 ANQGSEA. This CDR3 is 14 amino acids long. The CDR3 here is CSVEDPWQEDLTIF. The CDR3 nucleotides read TGCAGCGTTGAAGATCCATGGCAGGAAGATTTAACGATTTTT.

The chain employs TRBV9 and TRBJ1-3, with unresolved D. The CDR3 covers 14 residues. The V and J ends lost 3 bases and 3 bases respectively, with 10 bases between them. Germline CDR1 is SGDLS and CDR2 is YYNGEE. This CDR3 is CASSGGSFGNTIYF. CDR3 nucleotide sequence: TGTGCCAGCAGCGGAGGGTCTTTTGGAAACACCATATATTTT.

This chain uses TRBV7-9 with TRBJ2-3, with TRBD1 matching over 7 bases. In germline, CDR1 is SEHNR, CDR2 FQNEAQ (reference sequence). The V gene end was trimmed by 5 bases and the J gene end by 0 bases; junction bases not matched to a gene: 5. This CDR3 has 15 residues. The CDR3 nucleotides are TGTGCCAGCAGCCCTGGGACAGCTAGCACAGATACGCAGTATTTT. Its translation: CASSPGTASTDTQYF.

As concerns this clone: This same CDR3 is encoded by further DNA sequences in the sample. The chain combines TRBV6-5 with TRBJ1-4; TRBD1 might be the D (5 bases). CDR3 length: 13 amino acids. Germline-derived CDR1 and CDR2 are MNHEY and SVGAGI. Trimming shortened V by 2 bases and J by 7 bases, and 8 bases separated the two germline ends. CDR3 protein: CASSYGGGEKLFF. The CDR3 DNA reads TGTGCCAGCAGTTACGGGGGGGGTGAAAAACTGTTTTTT.